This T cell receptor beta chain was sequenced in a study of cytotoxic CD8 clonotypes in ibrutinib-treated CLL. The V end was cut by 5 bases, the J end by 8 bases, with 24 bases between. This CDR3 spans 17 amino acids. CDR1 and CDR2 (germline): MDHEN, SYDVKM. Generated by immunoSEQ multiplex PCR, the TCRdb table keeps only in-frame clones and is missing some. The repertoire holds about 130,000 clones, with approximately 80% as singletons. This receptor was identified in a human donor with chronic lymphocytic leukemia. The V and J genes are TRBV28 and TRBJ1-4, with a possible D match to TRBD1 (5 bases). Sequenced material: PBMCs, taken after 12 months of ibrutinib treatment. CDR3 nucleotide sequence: TGTGCCAGCAGTCGTATTGGGGGTCTCTACGAAGGGGAAAAACTGTTTTTT. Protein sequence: CASSRIGGLYEGEKLFF.